This passage covers 14 T cell receptor beta chains from one sample sequenced in a study of T cell changes during pregnancy in multiple sclerosis. TCRdb keeps only in-frame clones here, not all; method: immunoSEQ multiplex PCR. The sample yields around 38,000 clones, approximately 92% seen once. The sample was CD8+ T cells from peripheral blood mononuclear cells, taken in the third trimester of pregnancy. The receptors come from a female donor with multiple sclerosis, enrolled in a pregnancy study.

This chain's CDR3 is CASSEEQYSYEQYF. CDR3 nucleotides: TGTGCCAGCAGTGAAGAACAGTACTCTTACGAGCAGTACTTC. The chain is built from TRBV6-1 and TRBJ2-7; unclear D gene. CDR3 length: 14 residues. The V gene lost 1 base and the J gene lost 4 bases, with 11 bases spanning the gap. Germline V gene data show CDR1 as MNHNS and CDR2 as SASEGT.

This clone was found a few times. In DNA, the CDR3 is TGTGCCAGCAGTTACAGGACAGAGAACACTGAAGCTTTCTTT. This translates into CASSYRTENTEAFF. The V call is TRBV6-6, the J call TRBJ1-1; weak D call: TRBD1 (6 bases). Trimming pared 2 bases from V and 1 base from J, leaving 8 bases between. This CDR3 is 14 amino acids long. Per the germline V gene, CDR1 is MNHNY and CDR2 is SVGAGI (reference sequence).

V is TRBV29-1 and J is TRBJ1-4; 11 bases fit TRBD1. In germline, CDR1 is SQVTM, CDR2 ANQGSEA. The CDR3 totals 13 residues. Trimming cost V 6 bases and J 8 bases; bases outside gene matches: 5. The CDR3 DNA reads as TGCAGCGTCCTGGGACAGGGGGTCGAAAAACTGTTTTTT. Its translation is CSVLGQGVEKLFF.

The J gene is TRBJ2-5, the V gene TRBV7-2; TRBD2 matches at 8 bases. In germline, CDR1 is SGHTA, CDR2 FQGNSA. V shed 1 base and J 4 bases; nucleotides not matched to a gene: 14. The CDR3 runs to 18 residues. This CDR3 is CASSLDVPSGSVLETQYF. The CDR3 DNA is TGTGCCAGCAGCTTAGACGTTCCCAGCGGGAGTGTGTTAGAGACCCAGTACTTC.

This chain joins TRBV5-4 and TRBJ2-1; 9 nucleotides line up with TRBD2. V gave up 2 bases and J gave up 6 bases; unmatched junction bases: 9. CDR1 and CDR2 (germline): SGHNT, YYREEE (reference sequence). This CDR3 comprises 16 residues. CDR3 protein: CASSLISAGGGNEQFF. The DNA for the CDR3 is TGTGCCAGCAGCTTAATATCAGCGGGAGGCGGCAATGAGCAGTTCTTC. The variable domain in full, with the rest retrieved from reference TRBV5-4 and TRBJ2-1, is ETGVTQSPTHLIKTRGQQVTLRCSSQSGHNTVSWYQQALGQGPQFIFQYYREEENGRGNFPPRFSGLQFPNYSSELNVNALELDDSALYLCASSLISAGGGNEQFFGPGTRLTVL.

At least ten counts were recorded for this clone. The chain employs TRBV19 and TRBJ2-1; 11 bases align to TRBD2. The germline CDR1 and CDR2 sequences are LNHDA and SQIVND (reference sequence). This CDR3 is built from 15 residues. V shed 3 bases, J shed 8 bases, and the junction held 6 bases outside the gene matches. The CDR3 DNA reads as TGTGCCAGTAGTATCGAACTAGCGGGAGATTATGAGCAGTTCTTC. As protein: CASSIELAGDYEQFF.

V usage is TRBV5-5 and J usage is TRBJ2-1, with a tentative D call TRBD2 (6 bases). The CDR3 covers 15 residues. V lost 1 base to trimming and J lost 8 bases, with 16 bases between them. The germline V gene encodes CDR1 SGHKS and CDR2 YYEKEE (reference sequence). CDR3 protein: CASSLTASVGHEQFF. CDR3 nucleotide sequence: TGTGCCAGCAGCTTGACGGCTAGCGTTGGTCATGAGCAGTTCTTC. Based on the CDR3 plus reference TRBV5-5 and TRBJ2-1, the full variable domain is DAGVTQSPTHLIKTRGQQVTLRCSPISGHKSVSWYQQVLGQGPQFIFQYYEKEERGRGNFPDRFSARQFPNYSSELNVNALLLGDSALYLCASSLTASVGHEQFFGPGTRLTVL.

In this sample, this clone turned up once. This sequence joins TRBV18 and TRBJ2-1, with 9 positions matching TRBD1. CDR3 length equals 17 residues. Germline CDR1 KGHSH, CDR2 LQKENI. V lost 3 bases to trimming and J lost 7 bases; unmatched junction nucleotides: 13. The CDR3, as DNA: TGTGCCAGCTCACCGGCCCGGCGGACAGGGGTGTGGAATGAGCAGTTCTTC. This gives the protein CASSPARRTGVWNEQFF.

The table lists this clone with a count of one. V gene TRBV6-6 combines with J gene TRBJ1-1, with 10 bases that match TRBD1. Germline-derived CDR1 and CDR2 are MNHNY and SVGAGI (reference sequence). V lost 6 bases, J lost 5 bases, and 6 bases stayed unmatched. This CDR3 region has 14 residues. The DNA for the CDR3 is TGTGCCAGCAGGCGAGGGACAGGGGAAACTGAAGCTTTCTTT. Encoded protein: CASRRGTGETEAFF.

V is TRBV7-9 and J is TRBJ2-1, with 10 bases matching TRBD2. Looked up from germline, CDR1 is SEHNR and CDR2 is FQNEAQ (reference sequence). V trimming: 5 bases; J trimming: 7 bases; junction bases outside the gene matches: 5. The CDR3 has 14 residues. Here the CDR3 DNA reads TGTGCCAGCAGCCCGCGGACTAGCGGAAATGAGCAGTTCTTC. This gives the protein CASSPRTSGNEQFF. Using reference TRBV7-9 and TRBJ2-1 for the parts outside the CDR3, the full variable domain is DTGVSQNPRHKITKRGQNVTFRCDPISEHNRLYWYRQTLGQGPEFLTYFQNEAQLEKSRLLSDRFSAERPKGSFSTLEIQRTEQGDSAMYLCASSPRTSGNEQFFGPGTRLTVL.

This clone appeared a single time. The chain joins TRBV7-9 to TRBJ2-7, with a possible D match to TRBD1 (6 bases). CDR1 is SEHNR, CDR2 FQNEAQ, per germline (reference sequence). Trimming cost V 5 bases and J 4 bases, with 9 bases left between them. This CDR3 has 12 amino acids. The CDR3 DNA is TGTGCCAGCAGCCGGGGACAATACGAGCAGTACTTC. This translates into CASSRGQYEQYF. Supplemented by reference TRBV7-9 and TRBJ2-7, the full variable domain reads DTGVSQNPRHKITKRGQNVTFRCDPISEHNRLYWYRQTLGQGPEFLTYFQNEAQLEKSRLLSDRFSAERPKGSFSTLEIQRTEQGDSAMYLCASSRGQYEQYFGPGTRLTVT.

The chain recombines TRBV29-1 with TRBJ2-1; D is ambiguous. Trimming cost V 2 bases and J 6 bases, with 5 bases left between them. The CDR3 length is 11 residues. Germline V gene sequence: CDR1 SQVTM, CDR2 ANQGSEA. CDR3 DNA sequence: TGCAGCGTTGAATCGGGCAATGAGCAGTTCTTC. Its protein is CSVESGNEQFF.

V and J are TRBV5-1 and TRBJ2-7, with 7 bases aligning to TRBD1. The CDR3 has 14 residues. J gave up 3 bases and V 0 bases, and 3 bases lay outside the gene matches. Per the germline V gene, CDR1 is SGHRS and CDR2 is YFSETQ. The CDR3 region is CASSLEGGGYEQYF. CDR3 DNA sequence: TGCGCCAGCAGCTTGGAAGGGGGCGGCTACGAGCAGTACTTC. Based on the CDR3 plus reference TRBV5-1 and TRBJ2-7, the full variable domain is KAGVTQTPRYLIKTRGQQVTLSCSPISGHRSVSWYQQTPGQGLQFLFEYFSETQRNKGNFPGRFSGRQFSNSRSEMNVSTLELGDSALYLCASSLEGGGYEQYFGPGTRLTVT.

The chain carries TRBV27 and TRBJ2-3; maybe TRBD2 (6 bases). Trimming left V 5 bases short and J 0 bases short, with 27 bases between. The CDR3 is 20 amino acids. CDR1 and CDR2 (germline): MNHEY, SMNVEV (reference sequence). For the CDR3, the DNA is TGTGCCAGCAGTCCATTTTTCGGGGGTAGCGGTACGGTAAGCACAGATACGCAGTATTTT. Its translation is CASSPFFGGSGTVSTDTQYF.